This T cell receptor beta chain derives from a study of shared clonotypes between healthy human individuals. Study background: CD8 memory received one plate per donor, CD8 naive two, CD4 memory three and CD4 naive three.

This table comes from immunoSEQ multiplex PCR, and its TCRdb copy is limited to in-frame clones, with some not included. The table lists approximately 1,500,000 clones, under 99% of them singletons. The TCR was taken from a man younger than 45 in good health. Sequencing was done on a sample of naive CD4+ T cells sorted from blood. Subset in this sample: CD45RA+ positively selected.

CDR3 sequence: CASSGRTGGGQPQHF. CDR3 DNA sequence: TGTGCCAGCAGCGGACGGACAGGGGGTGGTCAGCCCCAGCATTTT. The V call is TRBV7-2, the J call TRBJ1-5, with TRBD1 matching over 10 bases. The J segment lost 6 bases and the V segment lost 5 bases, leaving 7 bases of the junction unmatched. There are 15 residues in the CDR3. Germline-derived CDR1 and CDR2 are SGHTA and FQGNSA.